This TCR beta chain was recovered during a study of blood T cells in healthy people across ages. It was with a sample-barcoded 5' primer and a J-beta primer mix that a second PCR of roughly 6 to 12 cycles was run. MiXCR, applied by TCRdb to the 5' RACE reads, yields one record per CDR3 protein. The table lists 1.5 million to 2 million distinct CDR3 sequences, roughly 52% of them singletons. With V trimmed by 9 bases and J by 3 bases, 8 bases remained unmatched. Germline V CDR1 and CDR2: ENHRY, SYGVKD. This CDR3 contains 15 residues. The sample holds a few counts of this clonotype. The chain combines TRBV10-3 with TRBJ2-1, with 10 bases lining up with TRBD2. What was sequenced was blood. The sequence derives from a woman in her thirties or forties in good health. CDR3 loop: CAMIILAGNYNEQFF. CDR3 DNA sequence: TGTGCCATGATCATACTAGCGGGGAACTACAATGAGCAGTTCTTC.